This T cell receptor beta chain derives from a study of CD8+ T cells in alopecia areata. Study information: Treatment comprised oral tofacitinib, 5 to 10 mg twice daily, in treated patients.

RNA was extracted and reverse transcribed into cDNA as the sequencing template. Libraries were prepared by immunoSEQ multiplex PCR; TCRdb keeps only in-frame clonotypes and omits some of them. The data contain around 86,000 clones, just over 70% of them seen just once; the ten biggest clones take up roughly 17%. General study findings and limits: Scalp clonality, along with expanded CD8+ clones among the top 100, was significantly decreased by tofacitinib.

Germline CDR1 and CDR2: SGHAT and FQNNGV. V lost 6 bases and J lost 6, with 23 bases in between. This CDR3 comprises 17 residues. Remarks on this clone: The antigen is unknown.

Stated treatment: oral pan-JAK inhibitor, 5-10 mg twice daily. Specimen: CD8+ T cells sorted from blood, collected around week 42, from a patient treated with tofacitinib. The chain employs TRBV11-2 and TRBJ2-2; D is possibly TRBD1 or TRBD2 (5 bases each). The origin of this receptor is a human donor with alopecia areata. The CDR3 loop reads CASRHSLGTTFSGELFF. In DNA form, the CDR3 reads TGTGCCAGCAGACATTCCCTAGGGACCACCTTTTCCGGGGAGCTGTTTTTT.